This T cell receptor beta chain came from a study of T-cell memory formation after mild COVID-19. On this clonotype: Its cognate antigen is unknown.

TCRdb re-analysed the 5' RACE reads in MiXCR, keeping a single row per CDR3 protein. The table has 270,000 or so distinct CDR3 sequences, approximately 16% seen once. With 4 bases removed from V and 2 bases from J, the gap between germline ends came to 15 bases. Germline V gene lookup returns CDR1 LGHNA and CDR2 YSLEER. The CDR3 covers 15 residues. General observations from the study: Contracting clones localized mainly to CM and EM when CD4+ and mainly to EMRA when CD8+.

The clonotype comes from a man younger than 35 who had mild COVID-19 (a few samples of this study predate the infection). Cell type and time point are not known. Sample: PBMCs or a T cell subset sorted from them (not recorded which). The chain joins TRBV4-3 to TRBJ2-7, with D maybe TRBD2 (5 bases). The CDR3 bases are TGCGCCAGCAGCCGAGGGTACAGATCCACCTACGAGCAGTACTTC. It translates to CASSRGYRSTYEQYF.